This TCR beta chain derives from a study of shared T cell receptors in the human thymus. The germline V gene encodes CDR1 LGHNA and CDR2 YNFKEQ. The CDR3 length is 17 residues. V lost 3 bases and J lost 2; bases outside the gene matches: 8. Here immunoSEQ multiplex PCR was the method, and the copy in TCRdb shows in-frame clones only, minus some. The repertoire consists of hundreds of thousands of clones, with around 87% occurring once and the leading ten covering roughly 0.0086%. These same records also appear under a second study, on human thymus T cells. That study adds: Thymic resections from corrective heart surgery supplied the tissue. Apparent skewing of V and J gene usage characterized both thymic and blood repertoires. Thymic repertoires from unrelated individuals overlapped highly, related research reported.

Sequences were obtained from thymocytes. The clonotype originates from a boy younger than two with a congenital heart defect. This chain joins TRBV4-2 and TRBJ2-3; the match to TRBD2 covers 10 bases. The CDR3 DNA reads as TGTGCCAGCAGCCACCCGGGACTAGCGCACAACACAGATACGCAGTATTTT. It is translated as CASSHPGLAHNTDTQYF.